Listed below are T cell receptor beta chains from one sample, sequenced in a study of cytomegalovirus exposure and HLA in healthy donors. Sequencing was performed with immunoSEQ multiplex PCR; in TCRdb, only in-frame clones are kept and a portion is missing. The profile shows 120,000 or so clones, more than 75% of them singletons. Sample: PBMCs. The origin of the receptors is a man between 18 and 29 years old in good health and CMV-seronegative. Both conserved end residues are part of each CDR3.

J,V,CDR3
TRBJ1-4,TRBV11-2,CASSARDRVGEKLFF
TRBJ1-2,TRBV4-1,CASSQVWTRGADGYTF
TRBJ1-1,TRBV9,CASSAKGDEAFF
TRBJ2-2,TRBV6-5,CASSRDRGTGELFF
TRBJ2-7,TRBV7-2,CASSLGDRYYEQYF
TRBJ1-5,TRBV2,CASGQGADQPQHF
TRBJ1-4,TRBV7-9,CSSRGEKLFF
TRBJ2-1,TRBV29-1,CSVFFRVPTGNEQFF
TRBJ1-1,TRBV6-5,CASSYSQYTEAFF
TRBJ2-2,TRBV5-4,CASSVDSGGAFGELFF
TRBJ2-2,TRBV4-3,CASSQDWGQGATGELFF
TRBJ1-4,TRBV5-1,CASSLVPDQANEKLFF
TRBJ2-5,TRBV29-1,CSVRLQGAIWQETQYF
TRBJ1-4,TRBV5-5,CASSLGDYRAEKLFF
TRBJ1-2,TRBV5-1,CASSGLGAGDGYTF
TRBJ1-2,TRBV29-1,CSVAGNGYTF
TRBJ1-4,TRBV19,CATGDRNEKLFF
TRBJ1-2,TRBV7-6,CASSPGTGGSYGYTF
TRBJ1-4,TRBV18,CASSTSGGGEKLFF
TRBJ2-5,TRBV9,CASSVAPQETQYF